This T cell receptor (beta chain) was sequenced in a study of response to subunit inactivated influenza vaccine. Using its own MiXCR run on the RT-PCR reads, TCRdb lists one record per CDR3 protein. The table lists roughly 520,000 distinct CDR3 sequences, 25% of them singletons. V was clipped by 8 bases and J by 2 bases, with 12 bases between them. CDR1 is SQVTM, CDR2 ANQGSEA, per germline. The CDR3 contains 13 residues. The sequences come from CD4+ T cells sorted from PBMCs, collected about 5 days after vaccination. The J gene is TRBJ2-2, the V gene TRBV29-1; D is possibly TRBD1 (5 bases). This clonotype was obtained from a man between 50 and 59 years old who received an inactivated influenza vaccine. In DNA form, the CDR3 reads TGCAGCATATTGACAGTTAACACCGGGGAGCTGTTTTTT. It encodes CSILTVNTGELFF.